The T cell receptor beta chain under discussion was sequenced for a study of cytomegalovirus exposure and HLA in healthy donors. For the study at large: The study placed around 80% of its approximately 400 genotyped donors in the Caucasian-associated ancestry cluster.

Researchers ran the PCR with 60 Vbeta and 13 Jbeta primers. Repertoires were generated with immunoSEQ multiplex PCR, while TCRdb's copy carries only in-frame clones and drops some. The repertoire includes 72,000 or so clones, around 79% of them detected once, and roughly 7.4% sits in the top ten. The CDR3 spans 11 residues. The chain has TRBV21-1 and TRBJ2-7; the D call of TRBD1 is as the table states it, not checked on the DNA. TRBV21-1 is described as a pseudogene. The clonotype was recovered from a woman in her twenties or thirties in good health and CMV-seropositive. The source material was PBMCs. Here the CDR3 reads CARQQGNEQYF. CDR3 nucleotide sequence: TGTGCCCGACAACAGGGAAACGAGCAGTACTTC.